These T cell receptor beta chains were read from a single sample in a study of blood T cell repertoires in COVID-19. Using immunoSEQ multiplex PCR, the repertoire was profiled, and TCRdb retains in-frame clones only, with some absent. The sample holds more than 85,000 clones, around 82% seen once. Sequencing was done on a sample of peripheral blood. The receptors were sampled from a human donor in a cohort sampled during active or convalescent COVID-19. CDR3s include the opening cysteine and the closing phenylalanine or tryptophan. D genes are given only for firm matches. Clone size is stated in some rows and not others, as once, few, many or a class when expanded.

J,V,D,size,CDR3,DNA
TRBJ2-7,TRBV5-1,.,.,CASSLGQGRNEQYF,TGCGCCAGCAGCTTGGGTCAGGGCAGAAACGAGCAGTACTTC
TRBJ2-7,TRBV7-6,TRBD1,.,CASSPRQGSISYEQYF,TGTGCCAGCAGCCCCCGACAGGGCTCCATTTCCTACGAGCAGTACTTC
TRBJ2-2,TRBV12-5,TRBD2,.,CASGLVGRGLAGVNAGELFF,TGTGCTAGTGGTTTGGTAGGGAGGGGACTAGCGGGAGTTAACGCCGGGGAGCTGTTTTTT
TRBJ2-1,TRBV5-1,TRBD1,.,CASSLVTGSGQGGNEQFF,TGCGCCAGCAGCTTGGTCACTGGTTCGGGACAGGGCGGAAATGAGCAGTTCTTC
TRBJ1-2,TRBV6-5,TRBD1,few,CASSSPDRPSYGYTF,TGTGCCAGCAGTTCTCCGGACAGGCCCTCCTATGGCTACACCTTC
TRBJ1-3,TRBV7-2,TRBD1,.,CASSLEGTGGNTIYF,TGTGCCAGCAGCTTAGAGGGGACAGGGGGAAACACCATATATTTT
TRBJ2-1,TRBV9,TRBD2,.,CASSPQGTSGGAPNEQFF,TGTGCCAGCAGTCCCCAAGGGACTAGCGGGGGGGCACCCAATGAGCAGTTCTTC
TRBJ1-2,TRBV19,TRBD1,.,CASSTPGTAYGYTF,TGTGCCAGTAGTACACCCGGGACAGCCTATGGCTACACCTTC
TRBJ2-7,TRBV2,.,few,CASKAEGREQYF,TGTGCCAGCAAGGCCGAGGGAAGGGAGCAGTACTTC
TRBJ2-1,TRBV29-1,TRBD1,once,CSVPGTGAYEQFF,TGCAGCGTACCCGGGACAGGGGCATATGAGCAGTTCTTC
TRBJ2-2,TRBV5-5,TRBD1,.,CASSRQGQPNTGELFF,TGTGCCAGCAGCCGACAGGGACAACCGAACACCGGGGAGCTGTTTTTT
TRBJ2-7,TRBV11-2,.,.,CASSLSAQGSYEQYF,TGTGCCAGCAGCTTATCAGCACAGGGCTCCTACGAGCAGTACTTC
TRBJ1-2,TRBV19,TRBD1,.,CASRITGQGRYGYTF,TGTGCCAGTAGAATCACCGGACAGGGAAGATATGGCTACACCTTC
TRBJ2-7,TRBV25-1,TRBD2,.,CASSPPGGGKYEQYF,TGTGCCAGCAGCCCCCCCGGGGGAGGGAAATACGAGCAGTACTTC
TRBJ1-5,TRBV19,TRBD1,.,CASSIDRGQDQPQHF,TGTGCCAGTAGTATCGACAGGGGGCAGGATCAGCCCCAGCATTTT
TRBJ2-7,TRBV4-3,TRBD2,.,CASSQDLGLAGVGDEQYF,TGCGCCAGCAGCCAAGATCTGGGGCTAGCGGGAGTAGGGGACGAGCAGTACTTC
TRBJ2-7,TRBV18,.,.,CASSGVGTTLYEQYF,TGTGCCAGCTCGGGCGTCGGGACAACTCTATACGAGCAGTACTTC
TRBJ2-5,TRBV12-3/TRBV12-4,.,.,CASSWRRGSQYF,TGTGCCAGCAGTTGGCGCCGGGGGTCCCAGTACTTC
TRBJ1-1,TRBV24-1,TRBD1,.,CATRDGTGVTEAFF,TGTGCCACCAGAGACGGGACAGGGGTTACTGAAGCTTTCTTT
TRBJ2-2,TRBV5-1,TRBD2,.,CASSLLLAGTGELFF,TGCGCCAGCAGCTTGTTGCTAGCGGGAACCGGGGAGCTGTTTTTT
TRBJ2-1,TRBV3-1/TRBV3-2,TRBD2,.,CASSLSRTSGSNEQFF,TGTGCCAGCAGCCTATCCCGGACTAGCGGGAGCAATGAGCAGTTCTTC
TRBJ2-1,TRBV6-2/TRBV6-3,TRBD2,.,CASSQAGVVNNEQFF,TGTGCCAGCAGTCAAGCGGGAGTAGTAAACAATGAGCAGTTCTTC
TRBJ1-5,TRBV19,TRBD1,.,CASSSRQGGNQPQHF,TGTGCCAGTAGTTCACGACAGGGGGGAAATCAGCCCCAGCATTTT
TRBJ1-5,TRBV19,.,.,CASSIAQGEQPQHF,TGTGCCAGTAGTATAGCACAGGGTGAACAGCCCCAGCATTTT
TRBJ2-3,TRBV19,.,.,CASSNGRTDTQYF,TGTGCCAGTAGCAATGGGAGGACAGATACGCAGTATTTT